Included here is one T cell receptor (beta chain) sequence, with context. This clone was picked up a small number of times. Its antigen is still unknown. The sample holds no much larger clone one base away, and base qualities are not on file. The library was produced with the immunoSEQ multiplex PCR assay. Following the manufacturer's protocol, the hsTCRB Kit was used to amplify rearranged TCR beta chain sequences. Sequencing of TCRB libraries was carried out on an Illumina MiSeq. Processing in the source paper ran as follows. The kit vendor's proprietary platform handled demultiplexing, trimming and gene mapping. As stored in TCRdb, this immuneACCESS dataset retains in-frame rearrangements with V and J assigned. A fraction of the clones does not appear; measured against another copy, unresolved V genes explain less than half of the discrepancy, and the remainder lacks a known reason. D and trimming were read from the DNA, whereas the V and J calls and clone size are those reported in that table. A total of tens of thousands of clones appear in this sample, 80% to 90% of them only once. The ten largest clones add up to around 2.5% of the sample.

The data belong to a study of a mutant IDH1 vaccine in newly diagnosed glioma (dated by TCRdb to about 2021). A note on the overall study: The roughly 32 treated patients were approximately 60% male and about 38% female, with a mean age of around 40 years. Prior to enrollment, patients had been given standard therapy consisting of radiotherapy alone, temozolomide alone, or radiochemotherapy with temozolomide, with the combination given to most patients. Peripheral blood was drawn at six visits: V03 (baseline), V05, V07, V10, V12 and V13. Longitudinal TCRB deep sequencing was performed for roughly 24 treated patients wherever samples were available for exploratory analyses. The paper as a whole reports these results and caveats: It was noted by the authors that analyses of patient blood samples could not be reproduced owing to sample limitations. Pseudoprogression appeared unrelated to alterations in the top peripheral T cell clonotypes detected by TCRB sequencing. Immune responses induced by the vaccine were seen in roughly 95% of patients across multiple MHC alleles. Availability determined which PBMC samples were chosen for TCRB deep sequencing.

This specimen's time point label, per the study, means: baseline, week 1 (first vaccination visit). The meaning of the sample's treatment or condition label: pre-vaccination baseline after standard-of-care therapy. The donors had newly diagnosed IDH1-mutant astrocytomas of WHO grade 3 or 4 that showed loss of nuclear ATRX. The samples were drawn from NOA16, a multicentre, single-arm, open-label phase I trial in Germany that tested a mutant IDH1 peptide vaccine in humans for the first time. For immunogenicity testing, the blood drawn at visit V03 was used as the baseline sample. Genomic DNA for TCRB sequencing was extracted from EDTA blood using the DNeasy Blood and Tissue Kit. V gives up 0 bases and J gives up 6 bases, and the segment between their germline ends measures 21 bases. From the cysteine through the phenylalanine, the CDR3 covers 17 amino acids. Of all the DNA, just the CDR3 is kept, 51 bases in frame from base 1. CDR1 is given as SNHLY and CDR2 as FYNNEI, both from the germline V gene.

The source is a man in his forties or fifties with glioma. Sample: PBMCs, taken from a glioma patient treated with radiotherapy, temozolomide or both. The chain is made from TRBV2 and TRBJ2-7; the D gene could be TRBD1 or TRBD2, each one agreeing over 5 bases. For the CDR3, the sequence is CASSEASLLGGAFEQYF. Here is the DNA: TGTGCCAGCAGTGAAGCGTCATTGCTTGGGGGAGCCTTCGAGCAGTACTTC.